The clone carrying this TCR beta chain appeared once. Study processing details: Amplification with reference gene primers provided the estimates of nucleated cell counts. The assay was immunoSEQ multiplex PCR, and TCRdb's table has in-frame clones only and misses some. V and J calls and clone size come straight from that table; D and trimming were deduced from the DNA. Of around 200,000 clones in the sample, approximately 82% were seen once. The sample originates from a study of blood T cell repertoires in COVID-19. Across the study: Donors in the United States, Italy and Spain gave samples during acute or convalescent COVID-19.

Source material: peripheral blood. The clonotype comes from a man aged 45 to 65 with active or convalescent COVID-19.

CDR3 coding DNA: TGTGCCACCAGCAGTGGGACAGAGCGTCTTATAAAACTGTTTTTT. Amino acids: CATSSGTERLIKLFF. The chain joins TRBV15 to TRBJ1-4; 7 nucleotides match TRBD1. Germline CDR1 reads LNHNV; CDR2 reads YYDKDF (reference sequence). The CDR3 is 15 residues long. J lost 10 bases, V lost 3 bases, and 11 bases had no gene match.